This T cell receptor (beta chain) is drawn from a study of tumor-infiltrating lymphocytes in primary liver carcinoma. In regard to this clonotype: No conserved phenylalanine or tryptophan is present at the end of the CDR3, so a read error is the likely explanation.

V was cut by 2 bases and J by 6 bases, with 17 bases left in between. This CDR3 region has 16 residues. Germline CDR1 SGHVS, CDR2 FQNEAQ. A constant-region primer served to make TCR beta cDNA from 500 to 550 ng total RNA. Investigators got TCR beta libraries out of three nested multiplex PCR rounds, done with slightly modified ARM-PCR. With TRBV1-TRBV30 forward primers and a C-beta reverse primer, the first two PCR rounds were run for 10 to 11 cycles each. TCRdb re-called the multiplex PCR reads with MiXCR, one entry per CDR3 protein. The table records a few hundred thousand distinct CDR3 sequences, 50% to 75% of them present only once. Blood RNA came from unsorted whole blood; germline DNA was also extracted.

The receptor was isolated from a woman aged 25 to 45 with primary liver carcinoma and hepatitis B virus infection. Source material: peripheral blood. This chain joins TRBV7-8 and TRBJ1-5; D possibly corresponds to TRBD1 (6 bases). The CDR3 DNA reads TGTGCCAGCAGCTTACGGGCAGGGGAAGGGATTCAGCCCCAGCATCTT. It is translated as CASSLRAGEGIQPQHL.